The next 32 T cell receptor beta chains were all read from a single sample in a study of blood T cell repertoires in COVID-19. Produced via immunoSEQ multiplex PCR; TCRdb's table is partial and in-frame only. The sample shows hundreds of thousands of clones, just under 90% of them seen only once. Sequencing input: peripheral blood. These receptors all come from a woman in her twenties or thirties with COVID-19, enrolled during active disease.

This chain links TRBV9 with TRBJ1-3; 7 bases fit TRBD1. The CDR3 runs 15 residues. Germline values: CDR1 SGDLS, CDR2 YYNGEE. V gave up 5 bases and J gave up 1 base; unmatched junction bases: 6. The DNA for the CDR3 is TGTGCCAGCAGTAGTCTACAGGGGTCTGGAAACACCATATATTTT. This sequence encodes CASSSLQGSGNTIYF.

This clone was detected only once. The genes are TRBV7-3 and TRBJ2-2; D possibly corresponds to TRBD2 (6 bases). The CDR3 length is 15 residues. The ends were cut back, 6 bases at V and 4 bases at J, with 15 bases in the middle. Germline CDR1 is SGHTA and CDR2 is FQGTGA. The CDR3 DNA follows: TGTGCCAGCAGGAGCGGGCCAGGGAGCACCGGGGAGCTGTTTTTT. As protein: CASRSGPGSTGELFF.

This clone occurred once. The V gene is TRBV6-5, the J gene TRBJ2-1; D perhaps matches TRBD1 (5 bases). Germline V gene lookup returns CDR1 MNHEY and CDR2 SVGAGI. The V end was cut by 6 bases, the J end by 9 bases, with 9 bases between. The CDR3 length is 11 residues. The CDR3: CASRGVGEQFF. DNA of the CDR3: TGTGCCAGCAGAGGGGTGGGTGAGCAGTTCTTC.

In this sample, this clone turned up once. The V and J genes are TRBV7-9 and TRBJ2-7; D possibly corresponds to TRBD1 (6 bases). CDR1 and CDR2 (germline): SEHNR, FQNEAQ (reference sequence). CDR3 length: 12 residues. V was shortened by 5 bases and J by 5 bases, with 10 bases between the two germline ends. CDR3 residues: CASSLGTNEQYF. As DNA, the CDR3 is TGTGCCAGCAGCCTGGGGACAAACGAGCAGTACTTC.

The rearrangement links TRBV29-1 to TRBJ1-3, with D possibly TRBD1 on 5 matching bases. V was pared by 7 bases and J by 2 bases, with 18 bases between. In germline, CDR1 is SQVTM, CDR2 ANQGSEA. This CDR3 has 15 residues. The CDR3 DNA is TGCAGCGCCCCGCGCTGGGCCAGGGCTGGAAACACCATATATTTT. Residues: CSAPRWARAGNTIYF.

V usage is TRBV5-4 and J usage is TRBJ2-1; 14 bases line up with TRBD2. Unmatched junction bases numbered 6, after V lost 4 bases and J lost 9 bases. This CDR3 contains 15 residues. The V gene's germline CDR1 is SGHNT and CDR2 YYREEE (reference sequence). CDR3 sequence reads: CASSKGLAGEGEQFF. As DNA, the CDR3 is TGTGCCAGCAGCAAGGGACTAGCGGGGGAAGGTGAGCAGTTCTTC.

The V call is TRBV19, the J call TRBJ1-2; D perhaps matches TRBD1 (6 bases). Between the trimmed V and J ends, which lost 3 bases and 4 bases, there was a span of 9 bases. Looked up from germline, CDR1 is LNHDA and CDR2 is SQIVND (reference sequence). The CDR3 runs to 13 residues. The CDR3 nucleotides read TGTGCCAGTAGTATGTCGACAGGCTATGGCTACACCTTC. Translation: CASSMSTGYGYTF. Together with reference TRBV19 and TRBJ1-2, the CDR3 gives the full variable domain: DGGITQSPKYLFRKEGQNVTLSCEQNLNHDAMYWYRQDPGQGLRLIYYSQIVNDFQKGDIAEGYSVSREKKESFPLTVTSAQKNPTAFYLCASSMSTGYGYTFGSGTRLTVV.

This clone was counted many times. The gene calls are TRBV5-1 and TRBJ1-3, with a weak D call TRBD1 (6 bases). V lost 4 bases, J lost 4 bases, and 18 bases lay in between. The length of the CDR3 is 16 residues. The V gene's germline CDR1 is SGHRS and CDR2 YFSETQ. The CDR3 region has the DNA TGCGCCAGCAGCCTCAAGTCACAGGGATCAGGAAACACCATATATTTT. The encoded protein is CASSLKSQGSGNTIYF.

This rearrangement joins TRBV5-1 to TRBJ2-2, with 10 bases lining up with TRBD2. The CDR3 totals 17 residues. Germline CDR1 reads SGHRS; CDR2 reads YFSETQ. Trimming cost V 4 bases and J 1 base; bases outside gene matches: 7. DNA of the CDR3: TGCGCCAGCAGCACGGATACTAGCGGGGTGAACACCGGGGAGCTGTTTTTT. Translating gives CASSTDTSGVNTGELFF.

V usage is TRBV19 and J usage is TRBJ1-2; 7 bases are a match to TRBD1. Germline-derived CDR1 and CDR2 are LNHDA and SQIVND (reference sequence). V was clipped by 7 bases and J by 8 bases; unmatched bases: 7. The CDR3 runs to 12 residues. CDR3 protein: CASTSGGLGYTF. The DNA for the CDR3 is TGTGCCAGTACCTCAGGGGGTCTGGGCTACACCTTC.

The V call is TRBV6-1, the J call TRBJ1-1; D might be TRBD1 (5 bases). CDR3 length equals 15 residues. Per germline, CDR1 MNHNS and CDR2 SASEGT. Trimming stripped 3 bases from V and 0 bases from J, with 11 bases between. The CDR3 spells CASSEKTEVNTEAFF. In DNA, the CDR3 is TGTGCCAGCAGTGAGAAGACAGAGGTGAACACTGAAGCTTTCTTT.

Worth noting for this clone: Different DNA sequences within this sample yield the same CDR3. This chain uses TRBV12-3 or TRBV12-4 with TRBJ2-7, with a possible D match to TRBD1 (6 bases). This CDR3 contains 12 residues. The ends were cut back, 3 bases at V and 6 bases at J, with 9 bases in the middle. The CDR3 reads CASSFTGPEQYF. The DNA of the CDR3 is TGTGCCAGCAGTTTCACAGGGCCCGAGCAGTACTTC.

This clone was detected only once. V and J are TRBV5-4 and TRBJ1-4; 7 positions agree with TRBD1. CDR3 size: 14 residues. Germline loops: CDR1 SGHNT, CDR2 YYREEE (reference sequence). J was trimmed by 7 bases and V by 6 bases; bases with no gene match: 9. CDR3 in DNA: TGTGCCAGCACCGCGACAGGGAAGGCTGAAAAACTGTTTTTT. Translated: CASTATGKAEKLFF.

The CDR3, as DNA: TGTGCCAGCAGCCAATCGGGCACCTATAGCAATCAGCCCCAGCATTTT. Protein: CASSQSGTYSNQPQHF. The chain is built from TRBV16 and TRBJ1-5, with unresolved D. V dropped 0 bases and J dropped 0 bases, with 9 bases sitting between them. CDR1 is KGHSY and CDR2 is FQNENV in the germline V gene. This CDR3 has 16 residues.

The V and J genes are TRBV27 and TRBJ2-1, with 8 bases aligning to TRBD2. CDR3 length equals 14 residues. Germline trimming cut 3 bases from V and 9 bases from J; bases unmatched to any gene: 7. CDR1 and CDR2 from the germline V gene are MNHEY and SMNVEV (reference sequence). The CDR3 DNA sequence: TGTGCCAGCAGTTTCGTCGGGGGGGCCACTGAGCAGTTCTTC. Protein sequence: CASSFVGGATEQFF.

Here the CDR3 DNA reads TGTGCCAGCAGCTTAGCGGGGGGGGTCCAAGAGACCCAGTACTTC. Its protein product is CASSLAGGVQETQYF. V is TRBV7-8 and J is TRBJ2-5; TRBD2 matches at 7 bases. The CDR3 totals 15 residues. Germline CDR1 reads SGHVS; CDR2 reads FQNEAQ. V gave up 0 bases and J gave up 1 base; unmatched junction bases: 2.

This rearrangement joins TRBV20-1 to TRBJ2-7, with D possibly being TRBD1 (5 bases). There are 11 residues in the CDR3. In germline, CDR1 is DFQATT, CDR2 SNEGSKA (reference sequence). V was shortened by 6 bases and J by 3 bases, with 9 bases between the two germline ends. DNA of the CDR3: TGCAGTGCCAGTCAGGGCTACGAGCAGTACTTC. Its translation is CSASQGYEQYF.

The chain combines TRBV29-1 with TRBJ2-5; 9 positions agree with TRBD1. The length of the CDR3 is 13 residues. Trimming cost V 4 bases and J 4 bases; bases outside gene matches: 4. From germline, CDR1 is SQVTM and CDR2 ANQGSEA. CDR3 protein: CSVVQGAVETQYF. The CDR3 region has the DNA TGCAGCGTTGTACAGGGGGCTGTAGAGACCCAGTACTTC.

This chain links TRBV28 with TRBJ1-2, with a weak D call TRBD1 (6 bases). The CDR3 covers 13 residues. Germline assignment: CDR1 MDHEN and CDR2 SYDVKM. Trimming removed 7 bases from V and 4 bases from J, with 13 bases in between. The CDR3 region is CASMGAAFYGYTF. CDR3 DNA sequence: TGTGCCAGCATGGGGGCGGCATTCTATGGCTACACCTTC.

V usage is TRBV19 and J usage is TRBJ1-5; D perhaps matches TRBD1 (6 bases). This CDR3 has 13 residues. CDR1 and CDR2 (germline): LNHDA, SQIVND (reference sequence). V was pared by 8 bases and J by 3 bases, with 11 bases between. The CDR3 spells CASQSGANQPQHF. DNA of the CDR3: TGTGCCAGTCAGTCAGGGGCCAATCAGCCCCAGCATTTT. The whole variable domain, filled in from reference TRBV19 and TRBJ1-5, reads DGGITQSPKYLFRKEGQNVTLSCEQNLNHDAMYWYRQDPGQGLRLIYYSQIVNDFQKGDIAEGYSVSREKKESFPLTVTSAQKNPTAFYLCASQSGANQPQHFGDGTRLSIL.

This sequence joins TRBV4-1 and TRBJ1-1; tentatively, D is TRBD1 (6 bases). The CDR3 consists of 18 residues. Germline assignment: CDR1 MGHRA and CDR2 YSYEKL. Trimming stripped 4 bases from V and 6 bases from J, with 27 bases between. This CDR3 is CASSLGSEQGSENAEAFF. The CDR3 coding sequence is TGCGCCAGCAGCCTGGGGTCAGAACAGGGTTCGGAAAACGCTGAAGCTTTCTTT.

This rearrangement joins TRBV6-2 or TRBV6-3 to TRBJ1-6; D unclear. The CDR3 has 15 amino acids. The V end lost 5 bases, the J end lost 6 bases, and 14 bases lay between the germline ends. Germline V gene lookup returns CDR1 MNHEY and CDR2 SVGEGT. The CDR3 here is CASSPRSGINSPLHF. CDR3 nucleotides: TGTGCCAGCAGTCCGCGTAGCGGAATTAATTCACCCCTCCACTTT.

The gene calls are TRBV3-1 (or the pseudogene TRBV3-2) and TRBJ2-5, with 8 bases that match TRBD1. The CDR3 is made up of 14 amino acids. Looked up from germline, CDR1 is LGHDT and CDR2 is YNNKEL (reference sequence). V shed 3 bases, J shed 4 bases, and the junction held 4 bases outside the gene matches. This CDR3 reads CASSQAGTGETQYF. As DNA, the CDR3 is TGTGCCAGCAGCCAGGCGGGGACAGGAGAGACCCAGTACTTC.

V and J are TRBV29-1 and TRBJ1-2; D may be TRBD1 (5 bases). Germline CDR1 is SQVTM and CDR2 is ANQGSEA. The CDR3 sequence is 12 residues long. The CDR3 region has the DNA TGCGCCCTTCTGCAGGGCCGCTATGGCTACACCTTC. Protein product: CALLQGRYGYTF.

The chain carries TRBV6-5 and TRBJ1-3, with 9 bases matching TRBD1. V dropped 8 bases and J dropped 1; count of bases not matched to a gene: 3. CDR1 MNHEY and CDR2 SVGAGI come from the germline V gene. This CDR3 is 14 amino acids long. CDR3 sequence: CASEQGASGNTIYF. CDR3 DNA: TGTGCCAGCGAACAGGGGGCATCTGGAAACACCATATATTTT.

This chain links TRBV4-1 with TRBJ1-3, with D maybe TRBD1 (6 bases). This CDR3 has 16 residues. Looked up from germline, CDR1 is MGHRA and CDR2 is YSYEKL. Trimming pared 0 bases from V and 0 bases from J, leaving 9 bases between. In nucleotides, the CDR3 is TGCGCCAGCAGCCAAGATAGGACAGCCTCTGGAAACACCATATATTTT. This codes for CASSQDRTASGNTIYF.

This clone was seen more than once but under ten times. This chain connects TRBV19 to TRBJ2-7; 8 bases are a match to TRBD1. CDR1 and CDR2 (germline): LNHDA, SQIVND (reference sequence). The CDR3 is made up of 14 amino acids. The junction had 6 bases not matched to a gene; V was cut back by 6 bases and J by 2 bases. The CDR3 is CASRPTGVAYEQYF. Written as DNA, the CDR3 is TGTGCCAGTAGGCCGACAGGGGTAGCCTACGAGCAGTACTTC.

The rearrangement links TRBV28 to TRBJ1-4; tentative D call: TRBD1 (5 bases). V lost 6 bases, J lost 7 bases, and 18 bases lay in between. Germline V gene sequence: CDR1 MDHEN, CDR2 SYDVKM. The CDR3 is 15 amino acids. This CDR3 is CASSQDMVLGEKLFF. DNA of the CDR3: TGTGCCAGCAGCCAGGACATGGTTTTAGGTGAAAAACTGTTTTTT.

The chain is built from TRBV28 and TRBJ2-3; D uncertain. The CDR3 is made up of 14 amino acids. CDR1 and CDR2 from the germline V gene are MDHEN and SYDVKM. Trimming stripped 2 bases from V and 0 bases from J, with 6 bases between. The CDR3 loop reads CASSLPTSTDTQYF. The CDR3, as DNA: TGTGCCAGCAGTTTACCGACTAGCACAGATACGCAGTATTTT.

This clone was detected only a few times. The rearrangement uses TRBV7-9 and TRBJ2-5, with 8 nucleotides matching TRBD1. With V trimmed by 4 bases and J by 5 bases, 3 bases remained unmatched. The CDR3 consists of 13 residues. Germline values: CDR1 SEHNR, CDR2 FQNEAQ (reference sequence). The CDR3 sequence: CASSSRGPETQYF. The CDR3 region has the DNA TGTGCCAGCAGCTCCAGGGGGCCGGAGACCCAGTACTTC.

The chain is built from TRBV4-3 and TRBJ2-3; perhaps TRBD1 as D (5 bases). The CDR3 is 17 residues long. Trimming took 3 bases from V and 3 from J, leaving 19 bases between them. Germline CDR1 and CDR2: LGHNA and YSLEER. CDR3 nucleotides: TGCGCCAGCAGCCAGGATAACAGGAATATCATAACAGATACGCAGTATTTT. It translates to CASSQDNRNIITDTQYF.

V is TRBV2 and J is TRBJ2-2, with a tentative D call TRBD1 (6 bases). Trimming stripped 4 bases from V and 7 bases from J, with 13 bases between. The CDR3 spans 14 residues. The germline gives CDR1 SNHLY, CDR2 FYNNEI. The CDR3 protein is CASSAAGVDGELFF. The CDR3 region has the DNA TGTGCCAGCAGTGCGGCAGGGGTTGACGGGGAGCTGTTTTTT.